This T cell receptor (beta chain) was captured in a study of technical replicates of blood from a few donors. Clones were sequenced by immunoSEQ multiplex PCR, and TCRdb holds only the in-frame ones, with some missing. The sample includes approximately 81,000 clones, nearly 97% of them seen just once. The sequence derives from a human donor in good health. Sample: T cells isolated from PBMCs.

CDR3 in amino acids: CSVDGTGASSYEQYF. The CDR3 nucleotides are TGCAGCGTCGACGGGACAGGGGCGAGCTCCTACGAGCAGTACTTC. The genes are TRBV29-1 and TRBJ2-7, with TRBD1 identical over 10 bases. Germline V gene data show CDR1 as SQVTM and CDR2 as ANQGSEA. CDR3 length: 15 amino acids. Trimming at V came to 6 bases and at J to 0 bases, leaving 8 bases not matched to a gene.